Each of the 3 T cell receptor beta chains below was sequenced from the same sample in a study of T cell responses to AZD1222 COVID-19 vaccine. This table comes from immunoSEQ multiplex PCR, and its TCRdb copy is limited to in-frame clones, with some not included. The sample carries 35,000 to 55,000 clones, roughly 75% recorded once. This sample comprised peripheral blood, obtained 28 days after the second dose of the MenACWY control vaccine. These TCRs come from an adult who received the MenACWY meningococcal vaccine as a control.

This chain links TRBV19 with TRBJ1-1; 10 bases fit TRBD1. Germline trimming cut 1 base from V and 4 bases from J; bases unmatched to any gene: 6. Germline CDR1 LNHDA, CDR2 SQIVND (reference sequence). This CDR3 region has 16 residues. DNA of the CDR3: TGTGCCAGTAGTATAGTGGACAGGGGGTCGAGCACTGAAGCTTTCTTT. Translated, it gives CASSIVDRGSSTEAFF.

About this clone itself: The same CDR3 is also encoded by other DNA sequences in this sample. The chain is built from TRBV12-5 and TRBJ2-7; D uncertain. The germline CDR1 and CDR2 sequences are LGHNT and FRNRAP. Trimming removed 6 bases from V and 3 bases from J, with 9 bases in between. CDR3 length equals 12 residues. The chain's CDR3 is CASGPTVYEQYF. CDR3 nucleotide sequence: TGTGCTAGTGGCCCCACTGTCTACGAGCAGTACTTC.

V gene TRBV6-1 combines with J gene TRBJ1-6, with D unresolved. This CDR3 region has 12 residues. The V end lost 1 base, the J end lost 9 bases, and 4 bases lay between the germline ends. Germline-derived CDR1 and CDR2 are MNHNS and SASEGT. The CDR3 DNA follows: TGTGCCAGCAGTGAAGGTAGTTCACCCCTCCACTTT. This translates into CASSEGSSPLHF.